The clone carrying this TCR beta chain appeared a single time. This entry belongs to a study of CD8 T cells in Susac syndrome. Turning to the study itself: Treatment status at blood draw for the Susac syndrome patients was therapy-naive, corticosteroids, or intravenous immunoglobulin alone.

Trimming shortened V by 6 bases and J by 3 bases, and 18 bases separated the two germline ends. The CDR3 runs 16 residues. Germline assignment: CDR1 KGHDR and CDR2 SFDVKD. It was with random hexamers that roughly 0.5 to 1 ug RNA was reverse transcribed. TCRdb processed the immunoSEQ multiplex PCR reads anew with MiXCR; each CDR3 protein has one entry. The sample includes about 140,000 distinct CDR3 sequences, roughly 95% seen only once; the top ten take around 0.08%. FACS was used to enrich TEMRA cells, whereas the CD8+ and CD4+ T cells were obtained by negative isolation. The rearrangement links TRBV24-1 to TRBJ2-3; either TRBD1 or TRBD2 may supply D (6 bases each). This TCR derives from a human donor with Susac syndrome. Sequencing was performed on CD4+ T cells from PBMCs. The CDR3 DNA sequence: TGTGCCACCAGTACTCTTGGAGGGACACGGACAGATACGCAGTATTTT. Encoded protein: CATSTLGGTRTDTQYF.